This entry is about one TCR beta chain. These data are taken from a study of T cells in Graves' hyperthyroidism and ophthalmopathy. Turning to the study itself: At the time of initial diagnosis and before any treatment, peripheral blood was collected.

Germline V lookup: CDR1 PRHDT, CDR2 FYEKMQ (reference sequence). The CDR3 is made up of 16 amino acids. Germline trimming cut 6 bases from V and 5 bases from J; bases unmatched to any gene: 12. Template material for amplifying TCR beta CDR3 regions consisted of RNA transcripts. With the HTBI primer set, the TCR CDR3 went through a first round of RT-PCR. MiXCR, applied by TCRdb to the multiplex PCR reads, yields one record per CDR3 protein. The sample shows under 400,000 distinct CDR3 sequences, 15% to 20% of them seen only once. PBMCs were collected from an approximately 10 ml volume of fresh peripheral blood.

The specimen was blood. The origin of this receptor is a woman in her forties or fifties with Graves' hyperthyroidism. The V gene is TRBV13, the J gene TRBJ2-3, with 9 bases identical to TRBD1. The CDR3 nucleotides read TGTGCCAGCAGTCAACGGGGACAGGGCTATCTAGATACGCAGTATTTT. Protein sequence: CASSQRGQGYLDTQYF.